Below are 22 T cell receptor beta chains sequenced from a single sample in a study of cytomegalovirus exposure and HLA in healthy donors. The study ran its PCR with 60 Vbeta and 13 Jbeta primers. Assay used: immunoSEQ multiplex PCR; TCRdb lists only in-frame clones, some missing. The sample holds under 300,000 clones, about 80% seen once. Sequenced sample: PBMCs. The receptors were sampled from a woman aged 55-69 years in good health and CMV-seropositive.

In nucleotides, the CDR3 is TGTGCCAGCAGTTACTCCGACAGAAACACTGAAGCTTTCTTT. Protein product: CASSYSDRNTEAFF. This chain uses TRBV6-5 with TRBJ1-1; D is possibly TRBD1 (5 bases). This CDR3 has 14 residues. CDR1 is MNHEY and CDR2 is SVGAGI in the germline V gene. Deletions cut 0 bases from V and 2 bases from J, with 7 bases between.

The genes are TRBV4-1 and TRBJ1-1; 8 bases agree with TRBD1. Trimming took 2 bases from V and 1 from J; bases not matched to a gene: 3. Germline CDR1 reads MGHRA; CDR2 reads YSYEKL. The CDR3 totals 15 residues. The CDR3 sequence: CASSQSGTGNTEAFF. As DNA, the CDR3 is TGCGCCAGCAGCCAATCCGGGACAGGGAACACTGAAGCTTTCTTT.

This clone was counted only a few times. The chain has TRBV5-8 and TRBJ2-1; the D gene is possibly TRBD1 (6 bases). From germline, CDR1 is SGHTS and CDR2 YDEGEE. The CDR3 is 12 residues long. The germline V and J ends were trimmed by 6 bases and 4 bases, with 8 bases remaining between them. CDR3 sequence reads: CASTGAYNEQFF. CDR3 coding DNA: TGTGCCAGCACAGGGGCTTACAATGAGCAGTTCTTC.

The CDR3 bases are TGCGCCAGCAGCCCGGGAGCGGGACAGGGCCACCCAGATACGCAGTATTTT. Encoded protein: CASSPGAGQGHPDTQYF. The chain combines TRBV5-1 with TRBJ2-3; 9 bases map to TRBD1. The CDR3 loop spans 17 amino acids. The junction had 13 bases not matched to a gene; V was cut back by 4 bases and J by 4 bases. Germline V lookup: CDR1 SGHRS, CDR2 YFSETQ.

This chain uses TRBV5-1 with TRBJ2-3; D gene ambiguous. Germline CDR1 reads SGHRS; CDR2 reads YFSETQ. Trimming took off 7 bases at V and 2 bases at J, with 8 bases between the two ends. The CDR3 length is 12 residues. The CDR3 spells CASGAYTDTQYF. The CDR3 DNA reads as TGCGCCAGCGGAGCGTACACAGATACGCAGTATTTT.

The CDR3 DNA is TGTGCAAGTCGCTTTGAGGCAGGGGCTCAAGAGCAGTACTTC. This translates into CASRFEAGAQEQYF. This chain links TRBV12-2 with TRBJ2-7; whether TRBD1, the table's D call, matches the DNA was not checked. TRBV12-2 is designated a pseudogene. This CDR3 has 14 amino acids.

With regard to this clone: The sample holds other DNA sequences that translate to the same CDR3. V gene TRBV4-1 combines with J gene TRBJ2-7; TRBD2 matches at 7 bases. Germline trimming cut 6 bases from V and 4 bases from J; bases unmatched to any gene: 9. Germline loops: CDR1 MGHRA, CDR2 YSYEKL. The CDR3 is made up of 14 amino acids. CDR3 sequence reads: CASSHGLEAYEQYF. CDR3 sequence (DNA): TGCGCCAGCAGTCATGGACTAGAAGCGTACGAGCAGTACTTC.

The chain joins TRBV5-4 to TRBJ2-7; D is possibly TRBD1 (5 bases). The CDR3 extends over 12 amino acids. Germline values: CDR1 SGHNT, CDR2 YYREEE (reference sequence). Trimming shortened V by 3 bases and J by 3 bases, and 7 bases separated the two germline ends. The DNA for the CDR3 is TGTGCCAGCAGCTCGGACAACTACGAGCAGTACTTC. Protein: CASSSDNYEQYF.

This rearrangement joins TRBV27 to TRBJ2-3; possibly TRBD1 for D (5 bases). V shed 7 bases and J shed 8 bases, with 10 bases lying between them. CDR1 MNHEY and CDR2 SMNVEV come from the germline V gene (reference sequence). The CDR3 runs 11 residues. Here the CDR3 DNA reads TGTGCCAGCACTCAGGGTCTTACGCAGTATTTT. Protein: CASTQGLTQYF.

The chain employs TRBV5-4 and TRBJ2-7; D may be TRBD2 (5 bases). The germline V and J ends were trimmed by 1 base and 2 bases, with 10 bases remaining between them. This CDR3 comprises 14 residues. Looked up from germline, CDR1 is SGHNT and CDR2 is YYREEE (reference sequence). The CDR3 DNA sequence: TGTGCCAGCAGCTTGAGGGAGAGAACCTACGAGCAGTACTTC. Translation: CASSLRERTYEQYF.

V and J are TRBV19 and TRBJ2-2, with TRBD2 matching over 7 bases. This CDR3 contains 16 residues. Germline values: CDR1 LNHDA, CDR2 SQIVND (reference sequence). Trimming removed 7 bases from V and 0 bases from J; junction bases left unmatched: 8. The DNA of the CDR3 is TGTGCCAGTACCCATCGCGGGAGAACGAACACCGGGGAGCTGTTTTTT. Protein product: CASTHRGRTNTGELFF.

The chain employs TRBV9 and TRBJ1-1; 8 bases map to TRBD1. This CDR3 comprises 14 residues. The V gene's germline CDR1 is SGDLS and CDR2 YYNGEE. The J segment lost 1 base and the V segment lost 4 bases, leaving 3 bases of the junction unmatched. The CDR3 nucleotides are TGTGCCAGCAGCCCGCAGGGGGCGAACACTGAAGCTTTCTTT. The encoded protein is CASSPQGANTEAFF.

The genes are TRBV7-3 and TRBJ2-1; D ambiguous. The CDR3 has 18 amino acids. The germline gives CDR1 SGHTA, CDR2 FQGTGA. Trimming removed 5 bases at V and 0 bases at J, with 20 bases between. The CDR3 reads CASSLAPGSLSSYNEQFF. The CDR3 nucleotides are TGTGCCAGCAGCCTCGCCCCCGGGTCCCTGAGCTCCTACAATGAGCAGTTCTTC.

This chain uses TRBV6-5 with TRBJ2-7, with D possibly matching TRBD1 (5 bases). The CDR3 consists of 14 residues. Germline V gene data show CDR1 as MNHEY and CDR2 as SVGAGI. V shed 7 bases and J shed 0 bases, with 13 bases lying between them. The CDR3 protein is CASKIQETSYEQYF. DNA of the CDR3: TGTGCCAGCAAGATACAGGAGACCTCCTACGAGCAGTACTTC.

This chain uses TRBV10-3 with TRBJ2-2, with 8 bases fitting TRBD2. The germline V gene has CDR1 ENHRY and CDR2 SYGVKD. The CDR3 consists of 16 residues. Trimming at V came to 6 bases and at J to 2 bases, leaving 8 bases not matched to a gene. The chain's CDR3 is CAISLLAETNTGELFF. CDR3 DNA sequence: TGTGCCATCAGCCTACTAGCGGAAACCAACACCGGGGAGCTGTTTTTT.

This clone has just a few counts. This chain connects TRBV5-1 to TRBJ2-1; 12 nucleotides line up with TRBD2. V gave up 2 bases and J gave up 6 bases; unmatched junction bases: 9. Germline CDR1 reads SGHRS; CDR2 reads YFSETQ. CDR3 size: 17 residues. The CDR3 spells CASSFLGTSGSFNEQFF. CDR3 DNA sequence: TGCGCCAGCAGCTTCCTAGGGACTAGCGGGTCTTTCAATGAGCAGTTCTTC.

This sequence joins TRBV5-1 and TRBJ2-7; the D is unclear. The germline gives CDR1 SGHRS, CDR2 YFSETQ. Deletions cut 5 bases from V and 2 bases from J, with 11 bases between. This CDR3 region has 13 residues. The DNA of the CDR3 is TGCGCCAGCAGACCCGGGTCAACCTACGAGCAGTACTTC. It is translated as CASRPGSTYEQYF.

This clone was detected only once. The chain combines TRBV5-6 with TRBJ2-7; TRBD1 agrees at 7 bases. Germline assignment: CDR1 SGHDT and CDR2 YYEEEE. CDR3 size: 13 residues. V was pared by 0 bases and J by 5 bases, with 2 bases of the junction left unmatched. The CDR3: CASSLGQGHEQYF. Written as DNA, the CDR3 is TGTGCCAGCAGCTTGGGACAGGGCCACGAGCAGTACTTC.

The V gene is TRBV7-3, the J gene TRBJ1-1; maybe TRBD1 (6 bases). V was pared by 4 bases and J by 0 bases, with 12 bases between. Germline V gene data show CDR1 as SGHTA and CDR2 as FQGTGA. The CDR3 runs to 15 residues. This CDR3 reads CASSSGQVMNTEAFF. The CDR3 nucleotides are TGTGCCAGCAGCTCGGGACAAGTAATGAACACTGAAGCTTTCTTT. The entire variable domain, with the rest obtained from reference TRBV7-3 and TRBJ1-1, is as follows: GAGVSQTPSNKVTEKGKYVELRCDPISGHTALYWYRQSLGQGPEFLIYFQGTGAADDSGLPNDRFFAVRPEGSVSTLKIQRTERGDSAVYLCASSSGQVMNTEAFFGQGTRLTVV.

V gene TRBV27 combines with J gene TRBJ2-1; the match to TRBD2 covers 10 bases. The CDR3 length is 17 residues. The V gene end was trimmed by 7 bases and the J gene end by 0 bases; junction bases not matched to a gene: 9. From germline, CDR1 is MNHEY and CDR2 SMNVEV (reference sequence). The CDR3 spells CASTMTSGRHSYNEQFF. The CDR3 DNA is TGTGCCAGCACTATGACTAGCGGGCGCCACTCCTACAATGAGCAGTTCTTC.

The chain links TRBV27 to TRBJ1-1; D gene uncertain. The V gene lost 4 bases and the J gene lost 4 bases, with 10 bases spanning the gap. Per germline, CDR1 MNHEY and CDR2 SMNVEV (reference sequence). This CDR3 is built from 13 residues. The CDR3 loop is CASSSGQGTEAFF. Written as DNA, the CDR3 is TGTGCCAGCAGTTCGGGTCAAGGCACTGAAGCTTTCTTT.

The chain carries TRBV14 and TRBJ2-3; 11 nucleotides align to TRBD2. V lost 2 bases to trimming and J lost 2 bases; unmatched junction nucleotides: 6. The CDR3 totals 17 residues. The germline gives CDR1 SGHDN, CDR2 FVKESK. This chain's CDR3 is CASSQPLLAGVTDTQYF. Written as DNA, the CDR3 is TGTGCCAGCAGCCAACCTCTACTAGCGGGAGTCACAGATACGCAGTATTTT.